A selection of T cell receptor beta chains follows, all from one sample in a study of blood T cells in healthy people across ages. From the 5' RACE reads, TCRdb called clonotypes with MiXCR, one entry per CDR3 protein. The sample includes roughly 1.5 million distinct CDR3 sequences, about 42% of them seen just once. The specimen sequenced was blood. These receptors came from a woman aged 18 to 35 in good health. The CDR3 runs from the conserved cysteine through the conserved F or W. A D gene is named only where the DNA matches it firmly. Rows give clone size only sometimes, using once, few, many, or a class for an expanded clone.

TRBV10-3	few	TRBJ1-6	NA	CAIRETVYNSPLHF	TGTGCCATCCGGGAGACAGTCTATAATTCACCCCTCCACTTT
TRBV6-1	NA	TRBJ2-1	TRBD2	CASNNRGLAGNEQFF	TGTGCCAGCAATAATAGAGGACTAGCGGGCAATGAGCAGTTCTTC
TRBV2	NA	TRBJ2-1	TRBD2	CASMAGLASYNEQFF	TGTGCCAGCATGGCCGGACTAGCCTCCTACAATGAGCAGTTCTTC
TRBV6-1	many	TRBJ2-3	NA	CASSFFQDTQYF	TGTGCCAGCAGTTTCTTCCAAGATACGCAGTATTTT
TRBV3-1	NA	TRBJ1-5	NA	CASSQDVPTVSNQPQHF	TGTGCCAGCAGCCAAGATGTACCGACGGTTAGCAATCAGCCCCAGCATTTT
TRBV9	NA	TRBJ2-1	NA	CASTPSPNRHNEQFF	TGTGCCAGCACGCCCAGCCCGAACCGACACAATGAGCAGTTCTTC
TRBV12-3/TRBV12-4	NA	TRBJ2-2	NA	CASSWTLNTGELFF	TGTGCCAGCAGTTGGACACTCAACACCGGGGAGCTGTTTTTT
TRBV10-3	NA	TRBJ2-1	TRBD2	CAISWTSGDDEQFF	TGTGCCATCAGCTGGACTAGCGGGGACGATGAGCAGTTCTTC
TRBV25-1	NA	TRBJ1-5	NA	CASSEYISNQPQHF	TGTGCCAGCAGTGAATATATAAGCAATCAGCCCCAGCATTTT
TRBV18	NA	TRBJ2-7	TRBD1	CASSPPDRGYEQYF	TGTGCCAGCTCACCACCGGACAGGGGCTACGAGCAGTACTTC
TRBV28	NA	TRBJ2-3	NA	CASSRRVPHTDTQYF	TGTGCCAGCAGTCGGCGGGTTCCCCACACAGATACGCAGTATTTT
TRBV10-1	few	TRBJ2-5	TRBD1	CASSEGTGLGQETQYF	TGCGCCAGCAGTGAGGGGACAGGATTGGGCCAAGAGACCCAGTACTTC
TRBV29-1	few	TRBJ2-5	TRBD1	CSVEIEGAETQYF	TGCAGCGTTGAGATAGAGGGGGCAGAGACCCAGTACTTC
TRBV20-1	NA	TRBJ1-6	NA	CSVVGNSPLHF	TGCAGTGTGGTCGGGAATTCACCCCTCCACTTT
TRBV19	NA	TRBJ1-1	NA	CASVRGSTEAFF	TGTGCCAGCGTCAGGGGAAGCACTGAAGCTTTCTTT
TRBV10-3	few	TRBJ2-7	NA	CAISELIKSSYEQYF	TGTGCCATCAGTGAGTTGATCAAGAGCTCCTACGAGCAGTACTTC
TRBV12-3/TRBV12-4	NA	TRBJ2-3	NA	CASSLDGAVSRVDTQYF	TGTGCCAGCAGTTTAGATGGGGCGGTATCCCGGGTGGATACGCAGTATTTT
TRBV5-1	NA	TRBJ2-3	NA	CASSLALLEDTQYF	TGCGCCAGCAGCTTGGCTTTACTCGAAGATACGCAGTATTTT
TRBV4-3	NA	TRBJ2-3	NA	CASSQKGGADTQYF	TGCGCCAGCAGCCAAAAAGGGGGGGCAGATACGCAGTATTTT
TRBV3-1	NA	TRBJ2-1	NA	CASSLDPSPYNEQFF	TGTGCCAGCAGCCTCGATCCCTCGCCATACAATGAGCAGTTCTTC
TRBV28	NA	TRBJ2-5	TRBD2	CASTDGTTEQYF	TGTGCCAGCACCGACGGGACTACAGAGCAGTACTTC
TRBV7-2	NA	TRBJ1-5	NA	CASSLDGGPDQPQHF	TGTGCCAGCAGCTTAGATGGGGGGCCGGATCAGCCCCAGCATTTT
TRBV6-1	NA	TRBJ2-4	NA	CASLEGGKAKNIQYF	TGTGCCAGCCTAGAGGGAGGAAAAGCCAAAAACATTCAGTACTTC
TRBV18	few	TRBJ1-5	NA	CASSPGEEPQHF	TGTGCCAGCTCACCAGGGGAGGAGCCCCAGCATTTT
TRBV4-1	NA	TRBJ2-7	NA	CASSRGRANEQYF	TGCGCCAGCAGCCGCGGCAGGGCGAACGAGCAGTACTTC
TRBV7-2	NA	TRBJ1-2	NA	CASSLQGTLARANYGYTF	TGTGCCAGCAGCTTACAAGGGACTCTCGCACGGGCTAACTATGGCTACACCTTC
TRBV29-1	few	TRBJ2-1	NA	CSVVTAGVSYNEQFF	TGCAGCGTTGTCACAGCGGGTGTCTCCTACAATGAGCAGTTCTTC
TRBV24-1	NA	TRBJ1-1	NA	CATSDSTTLGGAFF	TGTGCCACCAGTGATTCTACCACCCTGGGGGGAGCTTTCTTT
TRBV9	few	TRBJ1-2	NA	CASSASDGYDYGYTF	TGTGCCAGCAGCGCGTCGGACGGATACGACTATGGCTACACCTTC
TRBV5-4	NA	TRBJ2-7	TRBD2	CASSQGPGTSGGSSYNEQYF	TGTGCCAGCAGTCAAGGCCCTGGGACTAGCGGGGGGAGCTCCTACAATGAGCAGTACTTC
TRBV5-1	NA	TRBJ1-1	NA	CASSAGLPGTEAFF	TGCGCCAGCAGCGCCGGACTGCCGGGCACTGAAGCTTTCTTT
TRBV7-2	NA	TRBJ2-7	TRBD2	CASSFFGGLGQYF	TGTGCCAGCAGCTTTTTCGGGGGGTTAGGGCAGTACTTC
TRBV24-1	few	TRBJ1-1	NA	CATSDLLHTEAFF	TGTGCCACCAGTGATTTACTACACACTGAAGCTTTCTTT
TRBV10-3	NA	TRBJ1-2	NA	CATAPGLTYGYTF	TGTGCCACCGCTCCAGGGCTAACCTATGGCTACACCTTC
TRBV3-1	NA	TRBJ2-1	TRBD2	CASSGTSGIVEQFF	TGTGCCAGCAGTGGGACTAGCGGGATAGTTGAGCAGTTCTTC
TRBV7-2	NA	TRBJ2-7	NA	CASSSTGTSYNEQYF	TGTGCCAGCAGCTCCACCGGGACTTCCTACAATGAGCAGTACTTC
TRBV27	NA	TRBJ2-1	NA	CASSLSGPRGEQFF	TGTGCCAGCAGTTTATCTGGACCCAGGGGAGAGCAGTTCTTC
TRBV27	NA	TRBJ2-1	NA	CASSPRTTHNEQFF	TGTGCCAGCAGTCCTCGGACTACCCACAATGAGCAGTTCTTC
TRBV3-1	few	TRBJ2-1	TRBD2	CASSRGTSGRKDYNEQFF	TGTGCCAGCAGCCGCGGGACTAGCGGGAGGAAAGACTATAATGAGCAGTTCTTC
TRBV9	NA	TRBJ2-1	TRBD2	CASSVIAGVTYNEQFF	TGTGCCAGCAGCGTGATAGCGGGGGTCACCTACAATGAGCAGTTCTTC
TRBV5-1	NA	TRBJ2-5	NA	CASSLAVQGGQETQYF	TGCGCCAGCAGCTTGGCTGTCCAGGGCGGTCAAGAGACCCAGTACTTC
TRBV27	few	TRBJ1-2	NA	CASSPLEDLNYGYTF	TGTGCCAGCAGTCCCCTGGAGGATCTTAACTATGGCTACACCTTC
TRBV4-3	NA	TRBJ2-3	NA	CASSQELSSTDTQYF	TGCGCCAGCAGCCAAGAACTATCTAGCACAGATACGCAGTATTTT
TRBV4-3	NA	TRBJ2-3	NA	CASSQDLGHGVRDTQYF	TGCGCCAGCAGCCAAGATCTGGGCCACGGGGTGAGAGATACGCAGTATTTT
TRBV6-5	NA	TRBJ1-5	NA	CASSYQQGSQPQHF	TGTGCCAGCAGTTATCAACAGGGAAGTCAGCCCCAGCATTTT
TRBV15	NA	TRBJ2-6	NA	CATSRDHTGANVLTF	TGTGCCACCAGCAGAGATCATACTGGGGCCAACGTCCTGACTTTC
TRBV15	NA	TRBJ2-1	NA	CATSGGVSSYNEQFF	TGTGCCACCAGCGGGGGAGTAAGCTCCTACAATGAGCAGTTCTTC